This entry is about one T cell receptor beta chain. Its antigen is currently unknown. Libraries were prepared by immunoSEQ multiplex PCR; TCRdb keeps only in-frame clonotypes and omits some of them. The table has some 90,000 clones, 87% seen once; the top ten hold less than 1.6%. The entry originates in a study of T cell responses to AZD1222 COVID-19 vaccine. Regarding the study as a whole: Among AZD1222 vaccinees, only 6 or 7 were seropositive at baseline. The donor group comprised mostly white British people and more females; the analysis possibly underestimated clonal diversity. Unmutated variant regions are reportedly the target of nearly half of TCRs that are spike-specific.

The clonotype was recovered from an adult in good health. Material: peripheral blood, obtained on day 0 of AZD1222 vaccination.

CDR3 nucleotide sequence: TGCGCCAGCAGCCCGCACCCTCCCGGCCCCGGGGAGCTGTTTTTT. It is translated as CASSPHPPGPGELFF. This sequence joins TRBV5-1 and TRBJ2-2; D is undetermined. Germline assignment: CDR1 SGHRS and CDR2 YFSETQ. V was clipped by 4 bases and J by 6 bases, with 16 bases between them. The CDR3 is made up of 15 amino acids. The complete variable domain, with remaining parts taken from reference TRBV5-1 and TRBJ2-2, reads KAGVTQTPRYLIKTRGQQVTLSCSPISGHRSVSWYQQTPGQGLQFLFEYFSETQRNKGNFPGRFSGRQFSNSRSEMNVSTLELGDSALYLCASSPHPPGPGELFFGEGSRLTVL.